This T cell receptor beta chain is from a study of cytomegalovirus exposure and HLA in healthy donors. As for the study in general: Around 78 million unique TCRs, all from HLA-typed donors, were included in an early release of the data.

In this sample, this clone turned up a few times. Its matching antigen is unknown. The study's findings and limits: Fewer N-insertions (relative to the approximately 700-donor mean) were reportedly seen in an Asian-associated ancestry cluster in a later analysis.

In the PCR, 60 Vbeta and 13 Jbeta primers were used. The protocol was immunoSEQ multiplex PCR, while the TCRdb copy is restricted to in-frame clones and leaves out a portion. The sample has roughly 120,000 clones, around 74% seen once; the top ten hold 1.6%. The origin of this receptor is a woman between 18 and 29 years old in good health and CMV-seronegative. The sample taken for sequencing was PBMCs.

CDR3: CASSLGGGGEKLFF. DNA of the CDR3: TGTGCCAGCAGTTTAGGAGGGGGCGGTGAAAAACTGTTTTTT. The chain employs TRBV28 and TRBJ1-4; 7 bases map to TRBD1. Germline trimming cut 2 bases from V and 7 bases from J; bases unmatched to any gene: 4. CDR1 and CDR2 from the germline V gene are MDHEN and SYDVKM. The CDR3 is 14 amino acids.